A selection of T cell receptor beta chains follows, all from one sample in a study of cytomegalovirus exposure and HLA in healthy donors. Only in-frame clones appear in the TCRdb table, and some are missing; sequencing was by immunoSEQ multiplex PCR. The sample includes around 130,000 clones, over 70% of them seen just once. The sequenced sample was PBMCs. The receptors were sampled from a man younger than 45 in good health and CMV-seronegative. The CDR3 runs from the conserved cysteine through the conserved F or W.

TRBV11-1,CASSLLSGSPTDTQYF
TRBV7-2,CASSGPENWKTQYF
TRBV4-1,CASSQVTSGKNTGELFF
TRBV10-3,CATASGTNRDTQYF
TRBV11-2,CASSLREARAKAFF
TRBV11-3,CASSLDPSGNYEQYF
TRBV9,CASSAPGGIWTGELFF
TRBV28,CASSFLGQTNQPQHF
TRBV30,CAWSVLTGNTEAFF
TRBV4-3,CASSPSGGKLDTQYF
TRBV29-1,CSVAKGHMNTEAFF
TRBV7-3,CASSLQDQRQYF
TRBV4-1,CASSQGAGEQQETQYF
TRBV20-1,CAGKSSYEQYF
TRBV6-6,CASSSGVEGNGYTF
TRBV11-2,CASSLVPQTAYEQYF
TRBV6-1,CASRQGGTDTQYF
TRBV30,CAWSPVRFAFF
TRBV7-2,CASSQGPQETQYF
TRBV27,CASSYGSTDTQYF
TRBV6-6,CASSAARGGTGTGAF
TRBV4-3,CASSQGDRGGNEKLFF
TRBV27,CASSDSAVTDSSYYF
TRBV6-5,CASSYGTAVNEQFF
TRBV6-7,CASLRGTGKFTFPSGNTIYF
TRBV27,CASRLDTGGNSPLHF
TRBV6-5,CASSSLGTVYGYTF
TRBV29-1,CSFRTSGTWVETQYF
TRBV9,CASSVGGPLTGELFF
TRBV9,CASSVVAQNNEQFF
TRBV5-6,CASSLGQVSWPQHF
TRBV11-2,CASSLFRGSNQPQHF
TRBV27,CASSRGYEQYF
TRBV9,CASSVGKGKGSSGANVLTF
TRBV19,CASRVSGGGTDTQYF
TRBV6-5,CASNYSTSAQEQFF
TRBV27,CASSLQGFAYEQYF
TRBV9,CASSALLNTEAFF
TRBV11-2,CASSRTRDYYEQYF
TRBV10-3,CAISEATSSGETQYF
TRBV6-1,CASSYTTGELFF
TRBV6-1,CASSEDPGISNEQFF
TRBV29-1,CSGRQGMNTEAFF
TRBV15,CATSRGGRDEQFF
TRBV30,CAWSTGGWAGYTF
TRBV4-1,CASSQDHHRTTEAFF
TRBV9,CASSVEGLMNTEAFF
TRBV6-6,CASSPGLALTKETQYF
TRBV28,CASMGQGISYEQYF
TRBV28,CASSIGGGGEQFF
TRBV7-7,CASSVEREGLYEQYF
TRBV2,CASTFGQNNQPQHF